These 27 T cell receptor beta chains were all obtained from the same sample, sequenced in a study of T cell clonality in common variable immunodeficiency. The protocol was immunoSEQ multiplex PCR, while the TCRdb copy is restricted to in-frame clones and leaves out a portion. The repertoire yields about 52,000 clones, none seen only once; the top ten contain 2% to 2.5%. The material sequenced was peripheral blood mononuclear cells. These receptor sequences come from a person between 18 and 69 years old in good health.

This clone appeared many times. The CDR3 extends 3 residues past the end of the read, so its final part is completed from the germline J gene. The V call is TRBV5-1, the J call TRBJ2-1; 14 nucleotides align to TRBD2. The CDR3 has 17 amino acids. CDR1 is SGHRS, CDR2 YFSETQ, per germline. V lost 5 bases, J lost 2 bases, and 6 bases stayed unmatched. The covered CDR3 bases are TGCGCCAGCAGACCGACTAGCGGGAGGGAGACCTACAATGAG. Its translation: CASRPTSGRETYNE. The CDR3 as a whole reads CASRPTSGRETYNEQFF.

This clone was found many times. The CDR3 end lies 3 residues beyond the end of the read and is filled in from the germline J gene. The V gene is TRBV7-3, the J gene TRBJ2-3; TRBD2 aligns across 13 bases. Trimming cost V 5 bases and J 2 bases; bases outside gene matches: 7. Per the germline V gene, CDR1 is SGHTA and CDR2 is FQGTGA. The CDR3 is 17 amino acids. The CDR3 loop is CASSPAGTSGITDTQYF. The part of the CDR3 DNA that was read is TGTGCCAGCAGCCCCGCCGGGACTAGCGGGATCACAGATACG.

This clone showed up many times. The CDR3 sequence: CASSRDRPLSGANVLTF. CDR3 bases read: TGTGCCAGTAGTAGGGACAGACCTCTCTCTGGGGCCAACGTC. This sequence joins TRBV19 and TRBJ2-6, with TRBD1 matching 7 bases. The read stops 3 residues short of the end of the CDR3; the missing end is completed from the germline J gene. Germline assignment: CDR1 LNHDA and CDR2 SQIVND (reference sequence). This CDR3 spans 17 amino acids. V trimming: 4 bases; J trimming: 0 bases; junction bases outside the gene matches: 6.

This clone occurred many times. The read comes to an end 3 residues before the CDR3 does, leaving the germline J gene to fill in the end. The chain is built from TRBV6-1 and TRBJ1-5, with D perhaps TRBD1 (5 bases). This CDR3 comprises 13 residues. Germline V gene sequence: CDR1 MNHNS, CDR2 SASEGT. V dropped 2 bases and J dropped 4 bases, with 6 bases sitting between them. The CDR3 spells CASSEQGNQPQHF. The part of the CDR3 DNA that was read is TGTGCCAGCAGTGAACAGGGAAATCAGCCC.

As regards this clone: The CDR3 goes on 3 residues after the read ends, and that part is filled in from the germline J gene. The chain recombines TRBV11-3 with TRBJ1-6; tentatively, D is TRBD1 (5 bases). Looked up from germline, CDR1 is SGHNT and CDR2 is YENEEA. The V and J ends lost 4 bases and 9 bases respectively, with 10 bases between them. The CDR3 sequence is 13 residues long. The CDR3 DNA, read in part, is TGTGCCAGCAGCTCAATGGGGGGTTCACCC. It specifies CASSSMGGSP. The complete CDR3 protein is CASSSMGGSPLHF. Full variable domain (missing parts from reference TRBV11-3 and TRBJ1-6): EAGVVQSPRYKIIEKKQPVAFWCNPISGHNTLYWYLQNLGQGPELLIRYENEEAVDDSQLPKDRFSAERLKGVDSTLKIQPAELGDSAVYLCASSSMGGSPLHFGNGTRLTVT.

This clone was seen ten or more times. With the read ending 3 residues before the CDR3 end, the germline J gene is used to fill in that end. The chain has TRBV19 and TRBJ2-3; 11 bases map to TRBD2. The CDR3 contains 16 residues. V shed 5 bases, J shed 4 bases, and the junction held 8 bases outside the gene matches. CDR1 and CDR2 (germline): LNHDA, SQIVND (reference sequence). The CDR3 bases that were read are TGTGCCAGTAGTCCCTTAGCGGGAGGGCCCCCAGATACG. Its protein is CASSPLAGGPPDT. The full-length CDR3 reads as CASSPLAGGPPDTQYF.

There are many counts of this clone. The read ends 3 residues before the CDR3 terminus; that terminus is restored from the germline J gene. V usage is TRBV28 and J usage is TRBJ2-1; the D gene could be TRBD1 or TRBD2 (7 bases each). CDR1 is MDHEN, CDR2 SYDVKM, per germline. CDR3 size: 16 residues. The V end lost 5 bases, the J end lost 5 bases, and 19 bases lay between the germline ends. This CDR3 is CASSVPTGRGDNEQFF. CDR3 DNA (partial): TGTGCCAGCAGTGTCCCGACAGGGAGGGGGGACAATGAG.

This clone was found many times. The CDR3 reads CSADARGAQETQYF. The sequenced part of the CDR3 DNA is TGCAGTGCTGACGCGCGGGGGGCACAAGAGACG. This chain uses TRBV20-1 with TRBJ2-3; 8 bases match TRBD2. Sequencing ends 3 residues short of the CDR3 end; the germline J gene provides the rest. The CDR3 loop spans 14 amino acids. The germline gives CDR1 DFQATT, CDR2 SNEGSKA (reference sequence).

This clone was detected many times. The CDR3 end is not reached by the read, which stops 3 residues before it; the germline J gene fills it in. The chain employs TRBV20-1 and TRBJ2-6; possible D gene TRBD2, 6 bases. Per the germline V gene, CDR1 is DFQATT and CDR2 is SNEGSKA (reference sequence). Between the trimmed V and J ends, which lost 5 bases and 0 bases, there was a span of 14 bases. The CDR3 totals 16 residues. The CDR3 DNA, read in part, is TGCAGTGCTCGGGACTCCTTTGACTCTGGGGCCAACGTC. Amino acid sequence: CSARDSFDSGANV. The full-length CDR3 reads as CSARDSFDSGANVLTF.

This clone was detected many times. The CDR3 is cut off 3 residues early in the read; its end comes from the germline J gene. The chain has TRBV6-4 and TRBJ1-6; 7 nucleotides agree with TRBD1. V shed 2 bases and J 5 bases; nucleotides not matched to a gene: 0. The CDR3 extends over 14 amino acids. Germline assignment: CDR1 MRHNA and CDR2 SNTAGT. The CDR3 loop is CASSDGTDNSPLHF. The CDR3 bases that were read are TGTGCCAGCAGTGACGGGACAGATAATTCACCC.

This clone appeared many times. The read falls 3 residues short of the CDR3 end, and the missing part is taken from the germline J gene. The rearrangement links TRBV6-1 to TRBJ2-5; no clear D gene. Germline V lookup: CDR1 MNHNS, CDR2 SASEGT. The CDR3 extends over 14 amino acids. V was clipped by 4 bases and J by 1 base, with 10 bases between them. The CDR3: CASSGAARQETQYF. CDR3 DNA, as far as it was read: TGTGCCAGCAGTGGGGCAGCACGCCAAGAGACC.

In this sample, this clone turned up many times. The CDR3 extends 3 residues past the end of the read, so its final part is completed from the germline J gene. This chain connects TRBV30 to TRBJ1-1; tentative D call: TRBD1 (5 bases). The V and J ends lost 1 base and 3 bases respectively, with 9 bases between them. Per the germline V gene, CDR1 is GTSNPN and CDR2 is SVGIG (reference sequence). The CDR3 is 13 amino acids. The CDR3 loop is CAWSEAGHTEAFF. The covered CDR3 bases are TGTGCCTGGAGTGAGGCAGGGCACACTGAA.

A word on this clone: Coverage ceases 3 residues before the CDR3 finishes, and the germline J gene fills in the end. V gene TRBV30 combines with J gene TRBJ1-1; 8 nucleotides match TRBD1. Looked up from germline, CDR1 is GTSNPN and CDR2 is SVGIG (reference sequence). The CDR3 length is 14 residues. CDR3 sequence reads: CAWSVDRGTDTAFF. The sequenced part of the CDR3 DNA is TGTGCCTGGAGTGTAGACAGGGGCACAGATACG.

This clone was counted ten times or more. The CDR3 extends 3 residues past the end of the read, so its final part is completed from the germline J gene. This chain connects TRBV20-1 to TRBJ1-2, with TRBD1 as a possible D gene (5 bases). The V gene's germline CDR1 is DFQATT and CDR2 SNEGSKA (reference sequence). The length of the CDR3 is 14 residues. Deletions cut 7 bases from V and 3 bases from J, with 18 bases between. The CDR3 here is CSVPGKDSHYGYTF. Incomplete CDR3 DNA: TGCAGTGTTCCCGGAAAAGACAGTCACTATGGC.

This clone was counted ten times or more. Coverage ceases 3 residues before the CDR3 finishes, and the germline J gene fills in the end. This chain links TRBV5-4 with TRBJ2-7; weak D call: TRBD2 (5 bases). Trimming shortened V by 3 bases and J by 2 bases, and 12 bases separated the two germline ends. The CDR3 is 14 amino acids. The germline gives CDR1 SGHNT, CDR2 YYREEE (reference sequence). The covered CDR3 bases are TGTGCCAGCAGCTCGACGGGGATCCCCTACGAG. It encodes CASSSTGIPYE. The whole CDR3 sequence is CASSSTGIPYEQYF.

In this sample, this clone turned up many times. The read falls 3 residues short of the CDR3 end, and the missing part is taken from the germline J gene. This sequence joins TRBV7-3 and TRBJ2-1; 7 bases map to TRBD1. This CDR3 has 15 amino acids. Germline-derived CDR1 and CDR2 are SGHTA and FQGTGA. J was trimmed by 4 bases and V by 4 bases; bases with no gene match: 7. The DNA read from the CDR3 is TGTGCCAGCAGCTCGTCGGGGACAGAGTACAATGAG. Translated, it gives CASSSSGTEYNE. The entire CDR3 protein reads CASSSSGTEYNEQFF.

This clone showed up many times. With the read ending 3 residues before the CDR3 end, the germline J gene is used to fill in that end. This rearrangement joins TRBV6-2 or TRBV6-3 to TRBJ2-7; 8 nucleotides match TRBD1. Germline V CDR1 and CDR2: MNHEY, SVGEGT. J gave up 2 bases and V 4 bases, and 10 bases lay outside the gene matches. CDR3 length equals 16 residues. The CDR3 DNA, read in part, is TGTGCCAGCAGTTCTACTCTAGCAGGGGGCACCTACGAG. Its translation: CASSSTLAGGTYE. The full CDR3 reads CASSSTLAGGTYEQYF.

This clone was counted ten times or more. The read ends 3 residues early relative to the CDR3; the germline J gene fills the gap. The J gene is TRBJ1-6, the V gene TRBV20-1; D is unclear. The V gene lost 8 bases and the J gene lost 0 bases, with 8 bases spanning the gap. The CDR3 is 13 amino acids. From germline, CDR1 is DFQATT and CDR2 SNEGSKA (reference sequence). CDR3 residues: CSTTVSYNSPLHF. The sequenced CDR3 bases are TGCAGTACTACAGTCTCCTATAATTCACCC.

Many counts were recorded for this clone. The CDR3 end is not reached by the read, which stops 3 residues before it; the germline J gene fills it in. This chain uses TRBV19 with TRBJ2-3; 11 nucleotides line up with TRBD2. CDR3 length: 18 residues. Germline assignment: CDR1 LNHDA and CDR2 SQIVND (reference sequence). The trim removed 5 bases at V and 7 bases at J, leaving 17 bases unmatched. The CDR3 loop is CASSPAPIAGGSQNTQYF. Partial CDR3 DNA: TGTGCCAGTAGTCCCGCCCCGATAGCGGGGGGGTCACAGAATACG.

This clone has only a few counts. The missing CDR3 end, 3 residues past where the read stops, is filled in from the germline J gene. The sample holds other DNA sequences that translate to the same CDR3. The chain employs TRBV19 and TRBJ1-3; 10 bases map to TRBD1. Trimming took 4 bases from V and 9 from J; bases not matched to a gene: 6. The germline gives CDR1 LNHDA, CDR2 SQIVND (reference sequence). There are 14 residues in the CDR3. CDR3 DNA, as far as it was read: TGTGCCAGTAGTACTCGGACAGGGGGGACCACC. Its protein is CASSTRTGGTT. The whole CDR3 protein is CASSTRTGGTTIYF.

The table lists this clone with many counts. The read gets to within 3 residues of the CDR3 end, and the germline J gene fills in the rest. V usage is TRBV30 and J usage is TRBJ2-5; D is uncertain. CDR3 length equals 13 residues. V lost 4 bases to trimming and J lost 5 bases, with 14 bases between them. Germline-derived CDR1 and CDR2 are GTSNPN and SVGIG (reference sequence). The DNA read from the CDR3 is TGTGCCTGGACGGTTTCCTTCACTGAGACC. It is translated as CAWTVSFTET. The whole CDR3 sequence reads CAWTVSFTETQYF.

In its sample, this clone was seen many times. The sequenced fragment ends 3 residues before the CDR3 boundary, so the rest is inferred from the germline J gene. The V gene is TRBV11-3, the J gene TRBJ2-7; D is undetermined. The CDR3 extends over 14 amino acids. Germline V lookup: CDR1 SGHNT, CDR2 YENEEA. Deletions cut 5 bases from V and 0 bases from J, with 11 bases between. The CDR3 sequence: CASSPVANSYEQYF. Partial CDR3 DNA: TGTGCCAGCAGCCCCGTTGCGAACTCCTACGAG.

This clone was detected many times. The read is 3 residues too short to cover the CDR3 end, so that end is filled in from the germline J gene. The chain uses TRBV6-1 and TRBJ1-1; D perhaps matches TRBD1 (6 bases). The V and J ends lost 0 bases and 6 bases respectively, with 26 bases between them. The CDR3 is 19 residues long. CDR1 and CDR2 from the germline V gene are MNHNS and SASEGT. The CDR3 protein is CASSEAEPTIGGATAEAFF. The CDR3 DNA, read in part, is TGTGCCAGCAGTGAAGCAGAGCCCACGATAGGGGGAGCTACTGCTGAA.

This clone was recorded many times. A much larger clone lies one base from this, so it may be a read error. The CDR3 goes on 3 residues after the read ends, and that part is filled in from the germline J gene. The rearrangement links TRBV2 to TRBJ2-3; 10 bases are a match to TRBD2. Germline V gene lookup returns CDR1 SNHLY and CDR2 FYNNEI. V lost 3 bases, J lost 1 base, and 1 base stayed unmatched. The CDR3 contains 15 residues. The CDR3 protein is CASSDTSGGTDTQYF. The DNA read from the CDR3 is TGTGCCAGCAGTGATACTAGCGGGGGCACAGATACG.

On this clone: The read terminates 3 residues ahead of where the CDR3 ends, so the germline J gene completes it. This chain joins TRBV2 and TRBJ2-3, with TRBD2 identical over 12 bases. In germline, CDR1 is SNHLY, CDR2 FYNNEI. This CDR3 is built from 15 residues. The CDR3: CASSEAASGGETQYF. CDR3 DNA, as far as it was read: TGTGCCAGCAGTGAAGCGGCTAGCGGGGGGGAGACG.

This clone has a handful of counts. The CDR3 end lies 3 residues beyond the end of the read and is filled in from the germline J gene. The chain carries TRBV20-1 and TRBJ2-3; 10 nucleotides agree with TRBD2. The CDR3 is 15 residues long. V shed 4 bases and J 4 bases; nucleotides not matched to a gene: 8. From germline, CDR1 is DFQATT and CDR2 SNEGSKA (reference sequence). The CDR3 DNA, read in part, is TGCAGTGCTAAGGGTAGCGGGGGGATTGCAGATACG. Translation gives CSAKGSGGIADT. From start to end, the CDR3 is CSAKGSGGIADTQYF.

In its sample, this clone was seen a few times. The read ends 3 residues before the CDR3 terminus; that terminus is restored from the germline J gene. This chain joins TRBV5-1 and TRBJ2-1, with 15 bases aligning to TRBD2. The germline V gene encodes CDR1 SGHRS and CDR2 YFSETQ. The V gene end was trimmed by 0 bases and the J gene end by 4 bases; junction bases not matched to a gene: 11. This CDR3 comprises 20 residues. CDR3 sequence reads: CASSLEYTGTSGRRYNEQFF. Incomplete CDR3 DNA: TGCGCCAGCAGCTTGGAATACACCGGGACTAGCGGGAGGCGGTACAATGAG.